The 5 T cell receptor beta chains in this list originate from one sample, sequenced in a study of blood T cell repertoires in COVID-19. Repertoires were generated with immunoSEQ multiplex PCR, while TCRdb's copy carries only in-frame clones and drops some. The data hold some 150,000 clones, with 65% to 85% observed a single time. Sequenced input: peripheral blood. These receptors originate from a man in his 60s with active or convalescent COVID-19.

The rearrangement joins TRBV6-2 or TRBV6-3 to TRBJ2-3; D is ambiguous. Trimming took off 4 bases at V and 4 bases at J, with 3 bases between the two ends. This CDR3 contains 11 residues. Germline CDR1 reads MNHEY; CDR2 reads SVGEGT. The DNA of the CDR3 is TGTGCCAGCAGTTCCGCAGATACGCAGTATTTT. Encoded protein: CASSSADTQYF.

The J gene is TRBJ1-1, the V gene TRBV11-1, with a tentative D call TRBD1 (6 bases). V lost 7 bases to trimming and J lost 4 bases, with 13 bases between them. The CDR3 spans 13 residues. Per germline, CDR1 SGHAT and CDR2 FQDESV (reference sequence). The CDR3 protein is CASTVTGGTEAFF. The CDR3 coding sequence is TGTGCCAGCACTGTGACAGGAGGCACTGAAGCTTTCTTT.

The chain uses TRBV19 and TRBJ1-1; D might be TRBD1 (5 bases). This CDR3 is built from 12 residues. CDR1 is LNHDA, CDR2 SQIVND, per germline (reference sequence). Trimming removed 4 bases at V and 7 bases at J, with 10 bases between. CDR3 nucleotide sequence: TGTGCCAGTAGTAATTCAGGGATTGAAGCTTTCTTT. It codes for CASSNSGIEAFF.

The J gene is TRBJ2-7, the V gene TRBV3-1 (or the pseudogene TRBV3-2); 10 bases agree with TRBD2. V was pared by 1 base and J by 2 bases, with 5 bases of the junction left unmatched. The CDR3 is 16 residues long. Germline CDR1 reads LGHDT; CDR2 reads YNNKEL (reference sequence). The CDR3 DNA reads as TGTGCCAGCAGCCAAGGGTTTAGCGGGGGGACCTACGAGCAGTACTTC. Protein: CASSQGFSGGTYEQYF.

This chain joins TRBV7-8 and TRBJ2-7; a weak D match, TRBD2 (6 bases). V was pared by 0 bases and J by 6 bases, with 24 bases between. Germline loops: CDR1 SGHVS, CDR2 FQNEAQ. The CDR3 runs 18 residues. CDR3 protein: CASSLARGDGASEGEQYF. CDR3 sequence (DNA): TGTGCCAGCAGCTTAGCCCGCGGGGACGGGGCTAGCGAGGGCGAGCAGTACTTC.